This TCR beta chain was sequenced in a study of blood T cell repertoires in COVID-19 (dated by TCRdb to the early 2020s). Describing the broader study: Samples covering the acute and convalescent phases of COVID-19 were provided by collaborators in the United States, Italy and Spain. A freely available public database, intended as a resource for researchers studying the immune response to SARS-CoV-2, is where the repertoires were released. The material from the prospective study consisted of cDNA or gDNA derived from T cells, B-cell-depleted T cells, or PBMCs. The dataset comprised deeply sampled blood TCRbeta repertoires from subjects exposed to, actively infected with, or recovered from COVID-19. Sample metadata almost always included a de-identified subject ID, COVID-19 status, age in years and sex. The samples were drawn from the first 160 participants of the ongoing ImmuneRACE study and from roughly 1,300 subjects provided by 6 global collaborators. Where available, HLA class I and class II types were obtained from metadata supplied by the sample provider rather than from assay-based typing. Overall study results and their limits: Clinical and demographic metadata were provided uncurated, with the amount varying by source and participant.

On this clone itself: What antigen it recognizes has not been identified. Qualities for individual bases were not recorded, and no much larger clone is one base off.

The immunoSEQ Assay, a bias-controlled multiplex PCR, was used to amplify TCRbeta CDR3 regions from genomic DNA. In the authors' own workflow: The number of nucleated cells in each sample was estimated from the amplification of reference gene primers within the assay. Sequence reads were collapsed and filtered to measure the absolute abundance of every unique TCRbeta CDR3 rearrangement. For each sample, productive Simpson clonality was calculated as the square root of Simpson's diversity index over productive rearrangements. The table was pulled from immuneACCESS by TCRdb, which kept in-frame rearrangements only. Such tables lose some clones; where checked, under half of the loss comes from unresolved V genes, and the rest has no known cause. V, J and clone size are taken as reported in that table, and D and trimming were inferred from the DNA itself. The sample records about 230,000 clones, around 83% of which are singletons. Roughly 7% of the sample comes from the top ten.

V drops 0 bases and J drops 1 base, leaving 16 bases in between. The CDR3 has 17 amino acids, counting the end cysteine and phenylalanine. Just the 51-base CDR3 DNA is kept, in frame starting at base 1. Sequences SGHRS (CDR1) and YFSETQ (CDR2) are obtained from the germline V gene. The collaborating institutions used their own protocols to collect whole blood in K2EDTA tubes. For TCRbeta analysis, collaborator samples were shipped as frozen whole blood, as isolated PBMCs, or as DNA extracted from either sample type. This receptor was obtained from a woman aged 45-59 years with acute or convalescent COVID-19. The V gene is TRBV5-1 and the J gene is TRBJ1-1, with no confidently assigned D gene. The source material was peripheral blood. CDR3 region: CASSLGYLGRGNTEAFF. The sequenced DNA: TGCGCCAGCAGCTTGGGTTATTTGGGTAGAGGGAACACTGAAGCTTTCTTT.